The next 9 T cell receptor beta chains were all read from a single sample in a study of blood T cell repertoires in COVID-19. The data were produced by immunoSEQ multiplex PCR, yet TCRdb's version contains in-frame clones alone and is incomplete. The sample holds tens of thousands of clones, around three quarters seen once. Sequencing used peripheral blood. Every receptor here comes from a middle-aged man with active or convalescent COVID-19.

The CDR3 DNA follows: TGTGCCAGCAGCCGGTTCAACACGCGACAGGGCTACGAGCAGTACTTC. Translation gives CASSRFNTRQGYEQYF. This sequence joins TRBV3-1 (or the pseudogene TRBV3-2) and TRBJ2-7; 7 bases match TRBD1. Unmatched junction bases numbered 12, after V lost 4 bases and J lost 3 bases. Germline assignment: CDR1 LGHDT and CDR2 YNNKEL (reference sequence). This CDR3 is built from 16 residues.

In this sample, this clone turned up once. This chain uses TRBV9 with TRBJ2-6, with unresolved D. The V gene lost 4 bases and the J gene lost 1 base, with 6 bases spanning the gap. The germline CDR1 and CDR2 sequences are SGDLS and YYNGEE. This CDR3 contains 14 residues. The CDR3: CASSPNSGANVLTF. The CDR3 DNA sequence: TGTGCCAGCAGCCCCAATTCTGGGGCCAACGTCCTGACTTTC.

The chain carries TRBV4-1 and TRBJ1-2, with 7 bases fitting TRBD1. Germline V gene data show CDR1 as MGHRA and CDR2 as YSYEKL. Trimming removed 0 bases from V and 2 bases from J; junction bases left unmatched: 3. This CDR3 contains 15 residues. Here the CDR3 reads CASSQEATGNYGYTF. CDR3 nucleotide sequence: TGCGCCAGCAGCCAAGAGGCGACAGGGAACTATGGCTACACCTTC.

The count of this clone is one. The CDR3 sequence is CASSPSRQETQYF. In nucleotides, the CDR3 is TGTGCCAGTAGCCCTAGTCGCCAAGAGACCCAGTACTTC. The chain joins TRBV19 to TRBJ2-5, with unresolved D. Germline-derived CDR1 and CDR2 are LNHDA and SQIVND (reference sequence). This CDR3 has 13 amino acids. V lost 6 bases, J lost 1 base, and 9 bases lay in between.

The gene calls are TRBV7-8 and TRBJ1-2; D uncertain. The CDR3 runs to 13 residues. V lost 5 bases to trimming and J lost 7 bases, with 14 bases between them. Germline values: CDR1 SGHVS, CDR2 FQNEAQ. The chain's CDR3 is CASSGGNEAGYTF. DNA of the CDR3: TGTGCCAGCAGCGGAGGAAACGAGGCTGGCTACACCTTC.

The CDR3 nucleotides are TGTGCCAGCAGCCAAGTGCAGGGGTTACGGGCTGAAGCTTTCTTT. It translates to CASSQVQGLRAEAFF. The chain has TRBV3-1 (or the pseudogene TRBV3-2) and TRBJ1-1; the D gene is possibly TRBD1 (6 bases). CDR1 is LGHDT, CDR2 YNNKEL, per germline (reference sequence). The CDR3 sequence is 15 residues long. V dropped 1 base and J dropped 6 bases, with 15 bases sitting between them.

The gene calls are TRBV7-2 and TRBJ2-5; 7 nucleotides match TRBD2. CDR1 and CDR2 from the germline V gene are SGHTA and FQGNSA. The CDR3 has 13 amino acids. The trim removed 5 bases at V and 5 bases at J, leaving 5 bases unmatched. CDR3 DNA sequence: TGTGCCAGCAGCACCCGGGACTATGAGACCCAGTACTTC. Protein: CASSTRDYETQYF.

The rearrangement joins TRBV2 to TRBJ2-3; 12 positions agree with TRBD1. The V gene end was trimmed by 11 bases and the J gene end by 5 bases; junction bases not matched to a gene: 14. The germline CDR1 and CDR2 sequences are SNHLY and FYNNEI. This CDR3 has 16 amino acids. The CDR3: CARRDRGLAGQDTQYF. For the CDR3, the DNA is TGTGCCCGCCGGGACAGGGGGCTAGCGGGGCAAGATACGCAGTATTTT. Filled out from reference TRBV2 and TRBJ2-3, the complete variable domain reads EPEVTQTPSHQVTQMGQEVILRCVPISNHLYFYWYRQILGQKVEFLVSFYNNEISEKSEIFDDQFSVERPDGSNFTLKIRSTKLEDSAMYFCARRDRGLAGQDTQYFGPGTRLTVL.

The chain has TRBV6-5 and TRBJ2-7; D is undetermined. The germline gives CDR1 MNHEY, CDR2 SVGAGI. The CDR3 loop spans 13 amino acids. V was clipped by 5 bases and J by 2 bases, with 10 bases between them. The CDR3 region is CASSRITAYEQYF. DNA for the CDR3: TGTGCCAGCAGTCGAATTACAGCCTACGAGCAGTACTTC.